The TCR beta chain under discussion was sequenced for a study of B cell selection in AIRE deficiency. On this clone: Its antigen is not identified.

The J segment lost 7 bases and the V segment lost 8 bases, leaving 10 bases of the junction unmatched. In germline, CDR1 is LNHDA, CDR2 SQIVND (reference sequence). CDR3 length equals 14 residues. Study results and caveats: TCRbeta-only data showed about 35% of shared healthy Treg sequences in healthy Tconv. AIRE-deficient Tconv and Treg repertoires matched healthy donors in TCRBV, CDR3 length, diversity. Shared Treg sequences were biased toward short CDR3s with few non-templated nucleotide insertions. Patient Tconv cells held around 30% of Treg sequences shared by healthy donors.

The sorted conventional CD4 T cells were gated as CD4+CD127+. The repertoire was sequenced with immunoSEQ multiplex PCR; TCRdb's copy has only in-frame clones and lacks some. This table has some 20,000 clones, 95% to 98% appearing once. This TCR was sampled from a human donor with AIRE deficiency. V and J are TRBV19 and TRBJ2-1; 8 bases agree with TRBD2. The sample comprised conventional CD4+ T cells sorted from PBMCs. The CDR3 reads CASVPPGLGNEQFF. The CDR3 bases are TGTGCCAGTGTTCCCCCGGGACTAGGGAATGAGCAGTTCTTC.